This is a list of T cell receptor beta chains from one sample in a study of cytomegalovirus exposure and HLA in healthy donors. Measured with immunoSEQ multiplex PCR; TCRdb has only the in-frame clones, and not every one. The profile covers around 93,000 clones, with approximately 72% appearing a single time and 3% to 3.5% taken by the ten largest. Material: PBMCs. These receptors were taken from a woman between 40 and 50 years old in good health and CMV-seronegative. CDR3s include the opening cysteine and the closing phenylalanine or tryptophan. Each record gives: J gene, D gene, V gene, clone size, CDR3 DNA, CDR3 protein. A D gene is named only where the DNA matches it firmly. Clone size appears in some rows only: once, few, many, or a class for an expanded clone.

j_gene: TRBJ2-2; d_gene: -; v_gene: TRBV5-1; abundance: -; CDR3nt: TGCGCCAGCAGCTTGGCGTCTAGCCTAAACACCGGGGAGCTGTTTTTT; CDR3aa: CASSLASSLNTGELFF
j_gene: TRBJ2-5; d_gene: TRBD1; v_gene: TRBV6-5; abundance: -; CDR3nt: TGTGCCAGCAGTTACGCAGGGGGCTTTGAGACCCAGTACTTC; CDR3aa: CASSYAGGFETQYF
j_gene: TRBJ2-3; d_gene: -; v_gene: TRBV18; abundance: -; CDR3nt: TGTGCCAGCTCACCTGGGCGGGGAACCACAGATACGCAGTATTTT; CDR3aa: CASSPGRGTTDTQYF
j_gene: TRBJ2-1; d_gene: -; v_gene: TRBV5-1; abundance: few; CDR3nt: TGCGCCAGCAGCATTGGTGGGGGGATACAGCAGTTCTTC; CDR3aa: CASSIGGGIQQFF
j_gene: TRBJ1-2; d_gene: TRBD1; v_gene: TRBV28; abundance: -; CDR3nt: TGTGCCAGCAGTTACCAGGGGGCTAGCACCTTC; CDR3aa: CASSYQGASTF
j_gene: TRBJ1-5; d_gene: TRBD1; v_gene: TRBV19; abundance: -; CDR3nt: TGTGCCAGTAGCACCGGGACAGGCAACGGTCAGCCCCAGCATTTT; CDR3aa: CASSTGTGNGQPQHF
j_gene: TRBJ2-1; d_gene: -; v_gene: TRBV27; abundance: -; CDR3nt: TGTGCCAGCAGTTTCATAGCGGCCACCTACAATGAGCAGTTCTTC; CDR3aa: CASSFIAATYNEQFF
j_gene: TRBJ1-2; d_gene: -; v_gene: TRBV28; abundance: -; CDR3nt: TGTGCCAGCAGTCACCCGGCAGGGCCAGGTGGCTACACCTTC; CDR3aa: CASSHPAGPGGYTF
j_gene: TRBJ2-1; d_gene: TRBD2; v_gene: TRBV19; abundance: -; CDR3nt: TGTGCCAGTAGTATGGAAGCTAGCGGGAGGTACAATGAGCAGTTCTTC; CDR3aa: CASSMEASGRYNEQFF
j_gene: TRBJ1-1; d_gene: -; v_gene: TRBV15; abundance: few; CDR3nt: TGTGCCACCAGCGAGGGACATTTTAACACTGAAGCTTTCTTT; CDR3aa: CATSEGHFNTEAFF
j_gene: TRBJ2-1; d_gene: TRBD2; v_gene: TRBV7-3; abundance: -; CDR3nt: TGTGCCAGCAGCCCGCGACTAGCGGGACCTCTTTCCTACAATGAGCAGTTCTTC; CDR3aa: CASSPRLAGPLSYNEQFF
j_gene: TRBJ2-2; d_gene: -; v_gene: TRBV11-3; abundance: -; CDR3nt: TGTGCCAGCAGCCCTAATCAGGGGCTAGCGAACACCGGGGAGCTGTTTTTT; CDR3aa: CASSPNQGLANTGELFF
j_gene: TRBJ1-1; d_gene: -; v_gene: TRBV28; abundance: -; CDR3nt: TGTGCCAGCAGTTTAAGGAGGGGTTTAACGACTGAAGCTTTCTTT; CDR3aa: CASSLRRGLTTEAFF
j_gene: TRBJ2-4; d_gene: TRBD2; v_gene: TRBV5-1; abundance: few; CDR3nt: TGCGCCAGCAGCTTGGTCGGGAGGGCCTCGTCCAAAAACATTCAGTACTTC; CDR3aa: CASSLVGRASSKNIQYF
j_gene: TRBJ2-7; d_gene: -; v_gene: TRBV7-7; abundance: -; CDR3nt: TGTGCTAGCAGCTTAGGAGCCAACTCCGAGCAGTACTTC; CDR3aa: CASSLGANSEQYF
j_gene: TRBJ1-1; d_gene: -; v_gene: TRBV5-1; abundance: -; CDR3nt: TGCGCCAGCAGCCTGGGGGGCAGCAACACTGAAGCTTTCTTT; CDR3aa: CASSLGGSNTEAFF
j_gene: TRBJ2-4; d_gene: TRBD1; v_gene: TRBV30; abundance: few; CDR3nt: TGTGCCTGCACAATCACGGACAGGGCTAAGCCCTACTTC; CDR3aa: CACTITDRAKPYF
j_gene: TRBJ1-2; d_gene: TRBD1; v_gene: TRBV5-4; abundance: -; CDR3nt: TGTGCCAGCAGCTCGGGACAGGGGGCTCGGGGCTACACCTTC; CDR3aa: CASSSGQGARGYTF
j_gene: TRBJ2-1; d_gene: TRBD2; v_gene: TRBV28; abundance: -; CDR3nt: TGTGCCAGCAGTTTGAGCGGGAGGAATGAGCAGTTCTTC; CDR3aa: CASSLSGRNEQFF
j_gene: TRBJ2-3; d_gene: TRBD2; v_gene: TRBV6-4; abundance: -; CDR3nt: TGTGCCAGCAGTGACTCGGCGGGAGTAATAGATACGCAGTATTTT; CDR3aa: CASSDSAGVIDTQYF
j_gene: TRBJ2-7; d_gene: -; v_gene: TRBV6-6; abundance: -; CDR3nt: TGTGCCAGCAGTTACTCCGAAGGTGCAGGGTACGAGCAGTACTTC; CDR3aa: CASSYSEGAGYEQYF
j_gene: TRBJ2-1; d_gene: -; v_gene: TRBV5-1; abundance: -; CDR3nt: TGCGCCAGCAGCTCGGCAGGGAATGAGCAGTTCTTC; CDR3aa: CASSSAGNEQFF
j_gene: TRBJ1-5; d_gene: -; v_gene: TRBV2; abundance: -; CDR3nt: TGTGCCAGCAGTGAAGCCGATACAGGGAACCAGCCCCAGCATTTT; CDR3aa: CASSEADTGNQPQHF
j_gene: TRBJ2-7; d_gene: -; v_gene: TRBV19; abundance: -; CDR3nt: TGTGCCAGTAGTATGACTCGAAACCACTACGAGCAGTACTTC; CDR3aa: CASSMTRNHYEQYF
j_gene: TRBJ2-7; d_gene: -; v_gene: TRBV19; abundance: -; CDR3nt: TGTGCCAGTACTCCTACAGGTTCCTACGAGCAGTACTTC; CDR3aa: CASTPTGSYEQYF